A single sample is the source of the 2 T cell receptor beta chains below, sequenced in a study of T cell responses to AZD1222 COVID-19 vaccine. Generated by immunoSEQ multiplex PCR, the TCRdb table keeps only in-frame clones and is missing some. This table holds about 99,000 clones, 88% found once. Sample: peripheral blood, taken on day 0 of AZD1222 vaccination. Every receptor here comes from an adult in good health.

The chain joins TRBV3-1 (or the pseudogene TRBV3-2) to TRBJ2-7; 8 nucleotides align to TRBD2. CDR3 length: 16 amino acids. J gave up 4 bases and V 0 bases, and 8 bases lay outside the gene matches. From germline, CDR1 is LGHDT and CDR2 YNNKEL (reference sequence). CDR3 protein: CASSQDSGTSSYEQYF. The CDR3 DNA reads TGTGCCAGCAGCCAAGACTCCGGGACTAGTTCGTACGAGCAGTACTTC.

This chain connects TRBV10-3 to TRBJ1-1; D is ambiguous. Trimming removed 6 bases at V and 9 bases at J, with 5 bases between. The CDR3 length is 9 residues. CDR1 ENHRY and CDR2 SYGVKD come from the germline V gene. The CDR3 DNA reads TGTGCCATCAGGGAAAAAGCTTTCTTT. Translated: CAIREKAFF.